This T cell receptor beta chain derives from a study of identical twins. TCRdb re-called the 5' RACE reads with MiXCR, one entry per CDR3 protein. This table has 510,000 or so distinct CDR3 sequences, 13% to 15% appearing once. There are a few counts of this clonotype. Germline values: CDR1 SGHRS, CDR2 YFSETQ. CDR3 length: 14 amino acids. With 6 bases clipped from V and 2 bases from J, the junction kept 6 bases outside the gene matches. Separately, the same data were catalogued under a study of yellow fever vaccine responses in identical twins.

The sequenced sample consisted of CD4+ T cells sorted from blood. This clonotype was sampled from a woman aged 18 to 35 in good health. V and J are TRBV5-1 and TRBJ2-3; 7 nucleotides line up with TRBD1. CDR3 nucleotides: TGCGCCAGCAACCGGGACAGTTTCACAGATACGCAGTATTTT. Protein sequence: CASNRDSFTDTQYF.